The rows below give T cell receptor beta chains drawn from one sample of a study of cytomegalovirus exposure and HLA in healthy donors. Here immunoSEQ multiplex PCR was the method, and the copy in TCRdb shows in-frame clones only, minus some. The sample consists of about 120,000 clones, over 50% of them appearing once. Sample: PBMCs. The receptors here all came from a woman aged 40-49 years in good health and CMV-seropositive. Both conserved end residues are part of each CDR3. Fields, in order: J gene, V gene, clone size, D gene, CDR3 protein, CDR3 DNA. A D gene is named only where the DNA matches it firmly. Rows may omit the clone size; those that give it use once, few, many or a size class.

TRBJ2-5,TRBV30,-,-,CAWSSRFQETQYF,TGTGCCTGGAGTAGTCGGTTTCAAGAGACCCAGTACTTC
TRBJ2-3,TRBV7-9,-,-,CASSPQASLYF,TGTGCCAGCAGCCCCCAAGCATCGCTGTATTTT
TRBJ1-2,TRBV6-1,few,TRBD1,CASRPPGQGFDGYTF,TGTGCCAGCAGACCCCCGGGACAGGGATTTGATGGCTACACCTTC
TRBJ1-2,TRBV7-3,-,-,CASSLTSTNPDGYTF,TGTGCCAGCAGCTTAACCAGTACCAACCCCGATGGCTACACCTTC
TRBJ1-1,TRBV2,-,-,CASSGQMNTEAFF,TGTGCCAGCAGTGGACAGATGAACACTGAAGCTTTCTTT
TRBJ1-2,TRBV28,-,TRBD1,CASRGWTGGNYGYPF,TGTGCCAGCAGGGGCTGGACAGGGGGTAACTATGGCTACCCCTTC
TRBJ2-3,TRBV30,-,-,CAWASRSSATDTQYF,TGTGCCTGGGCGTCTCGGTCCTCCGCCACAGATACGCAGTATTTT
TRBJ1-2,TRBV5-1,few,-,CASSLGTVEAGYTF,TGCGCCAGCAGCTTGGGAACGGTGGAGGCTGGCTACACCTTC
TRBJ1-1,TRBV4-2,-,TRBD1,CASSNTDRGPGNTEAFF,TGTGCCAGCAGCAATACAGACAGGGGCCCAGGGAACACTGAAGCTTTCTTT
TRBJ2-5,TRBV10-3,-,-,CAISASQETQYF,TGTGCCATCAGTGCCAGCCAAGAGACCCAGTACTTC
TRBJ2-6,TRBV30,-,-,CAWGSGGANVLTF,TGTGCCTGGGGGAGTGGTGGGGCCAACGTCCTGACTTTC
TRBJ1-5,TRBV6-6,few,TRBD1,CASTDRGNQPQHF,TGTGCCAGCACTGACAGGGGCAATCAGCCCCAGCATTTT
TRBJ2-5,TRBV10-3,-,-,CAISTTEYQETQYF,TGTGCCATCAGTACGACAGAGTACCAAGAGACCCAGTACTTC
TRBJ1-2,TRBV13,-,TRBD1,CASSSYISGQVNGYTF,TGTGCCAGCAGCTCATATATTTCGGGACAGGTAAATGGCTACACCTTC
TRBJ1-1,TRBV7-8,-,-,CASQAYSNTEAFF,TGTGCCAGCCAGGCCTACTCGAACACTGAAGCTTTCTTT
TRBJ2-7,TRBV6-1,-,-,CASSEMGHSSYEQYF,TGTGCCAGCAGTGAAATGGGACACAGCTCCTACGAGCAGTACTTC
TRBJ2-7,TRBV19,-,-,CASSPFGDHYEQYF,TGTGCCAGTAGTCCCTTTGGAGACCACTACGAGCAGTACTTC
TRBJ2-2,TRBV9,-,TRBD2,CASSVAGGSNTGELFF,TGTGCCAGCAGCGTAGCGGGGGGGTCGAACACCGGGGAGCTGTTTTTT
TRBJ1-6,TRBV6-1,many,TRBD1,CASSEDRNLGNSPLHF,TGTGCCAGCAGTGAGGACAGGAACCTCGGTAATTCACCCCTCCACTTT
TRBJ2-7,TRBV6-5,-,-,CASGGAHSYEQYF,TGTGCCAGCGGGGGGGCCCACTCCTACGAGCAGTACTTC
TRBJ1-1,TRBV7-8,-,-,CASSSQPLVRADTEAFF,TGTGCCAGCAGCTCCCAACCGCTCGTCAGGGCGGACACTGAAGCTTTCTTT
TRBJ2-7,TRBV7-6,few,-,CASSLARQAEQYF,TGTGCCAGCAGCTTAGCGCGTCAGGCGGAGCAGTACTTC
TRBJ1-5,TRBV9,-,TRBD1,CASSMTGVNQPQHF,TGTGCCAGCAGTATGACAGGGGTGAATCAGCCCCAGCATTTT